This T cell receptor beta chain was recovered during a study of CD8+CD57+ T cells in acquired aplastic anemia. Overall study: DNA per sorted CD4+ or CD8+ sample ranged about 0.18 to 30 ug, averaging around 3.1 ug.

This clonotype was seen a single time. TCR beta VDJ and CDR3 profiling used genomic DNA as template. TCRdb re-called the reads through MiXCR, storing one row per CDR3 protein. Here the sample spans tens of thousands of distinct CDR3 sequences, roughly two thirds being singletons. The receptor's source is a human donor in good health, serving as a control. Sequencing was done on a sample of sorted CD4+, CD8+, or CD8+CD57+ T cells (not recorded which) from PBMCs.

CDR3 sequence reads: CAISESMSGGGETQYF. In DNA, the CDR3 is TGTGCCATCAGTGAGTCGATGAGCGGGGGCGGGGAGACCCAGTACTTC. The chain combines TRBV10-3 with TRBJ2-5; 8 nucleotides align to TRBD2. The CDR3 consists of 16 residues. CDR1 is ENHRY, CDR2 SYGVKD, per germline. The V and J ends lost 0 bases and 5 bases, in that order; junction bases with no gene match: 8.